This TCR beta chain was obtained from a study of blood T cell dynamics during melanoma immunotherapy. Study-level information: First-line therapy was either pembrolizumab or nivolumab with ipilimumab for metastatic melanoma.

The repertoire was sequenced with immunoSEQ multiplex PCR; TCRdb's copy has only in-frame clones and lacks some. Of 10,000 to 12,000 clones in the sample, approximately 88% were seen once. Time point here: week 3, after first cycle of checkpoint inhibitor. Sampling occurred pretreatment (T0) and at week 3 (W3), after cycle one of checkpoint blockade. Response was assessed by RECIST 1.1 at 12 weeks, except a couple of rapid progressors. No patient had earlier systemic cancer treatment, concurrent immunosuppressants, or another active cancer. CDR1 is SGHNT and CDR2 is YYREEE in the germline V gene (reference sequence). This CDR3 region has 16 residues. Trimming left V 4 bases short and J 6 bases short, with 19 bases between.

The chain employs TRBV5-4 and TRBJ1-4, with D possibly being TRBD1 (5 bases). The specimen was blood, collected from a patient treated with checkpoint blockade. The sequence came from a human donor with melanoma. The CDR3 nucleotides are TGTGCCAGCAGCCTGGGGGGAAATACAGGTTATGAAAAACTGTTTTTT. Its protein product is CASSLGGNTGYEKLFF.